In this sample, the clone carrying this TCR beta chain turned up a few times. Its matching antigen is unknown. From 5'RACE with constant-segment primers came TCR alpha and TCR beta cDNA libraries that carried sample barcodes and UMIs. TCRdb re-analysed the 5' RACE reads in MiXCR, keeping a single row per CDR3 protein. The sample carries roughly 140,000 distinct CDR3 sequences, more than 13% recorded once. The entry originates in a study of T-cell memory formation after mild COVID-19. General observations from the study: Among CD4+ contracting clones, most were CM and EM, and CD8+ ones EMRA. Researchers could not confirm that second-wave clones peaking on day 37 targeted SARS-CoV-2. Some responding clones appeared in pre-infection memory, suggesting cross-reactive memory joined.

Germline V gives CDR1 SEHNR, CDR2 FQNEAQ (reference sequence). With 2 bases removed from V and 5 bases from J, the gap between germline ends came to 5 bases. The CDR3 has 12 residues. The sequenced sample was PBMCs or a T cell subset sorted from them (not recorded which). The source is an adult woman who had mild COVID-19 (a few samples of this study predate the infection). Cell type and time point are not known. This chain joins TRBV7-9 and TRBJ2-3; D not certain. The CDR3 nucleotides are TGTGCCAGCAGCTTATTGGGAGATACGCAGTATTTT. This translates into CASSLLGDTQYF.